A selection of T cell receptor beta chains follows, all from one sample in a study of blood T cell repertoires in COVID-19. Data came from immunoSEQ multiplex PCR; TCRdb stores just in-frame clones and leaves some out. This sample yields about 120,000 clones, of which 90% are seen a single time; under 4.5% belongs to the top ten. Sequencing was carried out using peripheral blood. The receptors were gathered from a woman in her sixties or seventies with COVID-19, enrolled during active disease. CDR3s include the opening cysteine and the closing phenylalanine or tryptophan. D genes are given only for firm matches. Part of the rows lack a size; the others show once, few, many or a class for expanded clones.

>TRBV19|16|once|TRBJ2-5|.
CASSIVPTGREGTQYF
TGTGCCAGTAGTATAGTCCCGACAGGTCGTGAAGGGACCCAGTACTTC
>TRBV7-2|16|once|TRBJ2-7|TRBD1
CASSLSQGQGAYEQYF
TGTGCCAGCAGCCTCTCCCAGGGACAGGGGGCCTACGAGCAGTACTTC
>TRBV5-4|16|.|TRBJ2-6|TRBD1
CASSLYRGAGANVLTF
TGTGCCAGCAGCTTGTACAGGGGGGCCGGGGCCAACGTCCTGACTTTC
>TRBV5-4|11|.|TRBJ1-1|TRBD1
CATSRQGEAFF
TGTGCCACCAGCCGACAGGGAGAAGCTTTCTTT
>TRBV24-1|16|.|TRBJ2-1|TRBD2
CATSATGGSSYNEQFF
TGTGCCACCAGTGCCACGGGGGGAAGCTCCTACAATGAGCAGTTCTTC
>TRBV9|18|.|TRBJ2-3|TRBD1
CASSVREGQGASTDTQYF
TGTGCCAGCAGCGTACGGGAAGGACAGGGGGCTAGTACAGATACGCAGTATTTT
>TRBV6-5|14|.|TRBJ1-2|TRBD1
CASSGTGESYGYTF
TGTGCCAGCAGCGGGACAGGGGAAAGCTATGGCTACACCTTC
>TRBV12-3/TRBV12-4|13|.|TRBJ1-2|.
CASSARSWEGYTF
TGTGCCAGCAGTGCTCGGTCCTGGGAGGGCTACACCTTC
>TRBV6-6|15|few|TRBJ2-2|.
CASRTDRFNTGELFF
TGTGCCAGCAGAACAGACAGGTTCAACACCGGGGAGCTGTTTTTT
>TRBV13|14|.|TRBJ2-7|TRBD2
CASSAGLAVDEQYF
TGTGCCAGCAGCGCGGGACTAGCTGTCGACGAGCAGTACTTC
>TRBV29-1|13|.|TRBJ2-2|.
CSVPTENTGELFF
TGCAGCGTTCCGACAGAAAACACCGGGGAGCTGTTTTTT
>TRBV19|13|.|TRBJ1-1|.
CASQFGARTEAFF
TGTGCCAGTCAGTTTGGGGCGAGGACTGAAGCTTTCTTT
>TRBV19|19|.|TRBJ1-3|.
CASEVPVGSAGGTGNTIYF
TGTGCCAGTGAGGTTCCAGTGGGAAGTGCGGGCGGCACTGGAAACACCATATATTTT
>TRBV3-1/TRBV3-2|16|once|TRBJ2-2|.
CASSQVIPSDTGELFF
TGTGCCAGCAGCCAAGTAATTCCGTCTGACACCGGGGAGCTGTTTTTT
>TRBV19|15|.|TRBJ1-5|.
CASSPARDSNQPQHF
TGTGCCAGTAGTCCCGCTAGAGATAGCAATCAGCCCCAGCATTTT
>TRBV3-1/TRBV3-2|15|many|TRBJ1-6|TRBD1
CASSPTGTGSSPLHF
TGTGCCAGCAGCCCTACCGGGACAGGGTCTTCACCCCTCCACTTT
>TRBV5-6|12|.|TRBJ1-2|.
CASSYGNYGYTF
TGTGCCAGCAGCTACGGGAACTATGGCTACACCTTC
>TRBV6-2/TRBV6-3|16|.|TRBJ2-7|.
CASSYSGQGSSYEQYF
TGTGCCAGCAGTTACTCGGGGCAGGGGAGCTCCTACGAGCAGTACTTC
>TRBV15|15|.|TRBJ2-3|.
CATSRLMRSTDTQYF
TGTGCCACCAGCAGACTTATGAGAAGCACAGATACGCAGTATTTT
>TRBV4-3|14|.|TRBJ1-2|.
CASSQVGGNYGYTF
TGCGCCAGCAGCCAAGTAGGGGGAAACTATGGCTACACCTTC
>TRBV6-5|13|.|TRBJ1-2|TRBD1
CASRKTGGYGYTF
TGTGCCAGCAGAAAGACAGGGGGCTATGGCTACACCTTC
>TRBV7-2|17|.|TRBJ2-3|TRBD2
CASSSSGTSGGTDTQYF
TGTGCCAGCAGTTCCTCCGGGACTAGCGGGGGCACAGATACGCAGTATTTT
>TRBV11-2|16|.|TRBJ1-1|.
CASSLIHSTENTEAFF
TGTGCCAGCAGCTTAATACACAGCACCGAAAACACTGAAGCTTTCTTT
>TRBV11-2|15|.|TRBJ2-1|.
CASSPMGGLGNEQFF
TGTGCCAGCAGCCCGATGGGGGGGCTCGGGAATGAGCAGTTCTTC
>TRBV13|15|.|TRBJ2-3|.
CASSSRTGRLDTQYF
TGTGCCAGCAGCTCCAGGACGGGAAGGTTGGATACGCAGTATTTT
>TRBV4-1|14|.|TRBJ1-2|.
CASSQLQAYYGYTF
TGCGCCAGCAGCCAACTACAGGCCTACTATGGCTACACCTTC
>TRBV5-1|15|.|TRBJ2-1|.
CASSLSGGPYNEQFF
TGCGCCAGCAGCTTGTCGGGGGGCCCTTACAATGAGCAGTTCTTC
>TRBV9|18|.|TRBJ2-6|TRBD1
CASSASRTGWAGANVLTF
TGTGCCAGCAGCGCTAGTAGGACAGGGTGGGCTGGGGCCAACGTCCTGACTTTC
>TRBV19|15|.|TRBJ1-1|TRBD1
CASSTQGASATEAFF
TGTGCCAGTAGTACACAGGGGGCGTCGGCCACTGAAGCTTTCTTT